This TCR beta chain emerged from a study of cytomegalovirus exposure and HLA in healthy donors. Study background: Some 200 million T cells yielded 100 million or so unique TCR beta sequences in earlier analysis. General study points: Highest at DRB1 and lowest at HLA-C, TCR association rates differed among HLA loci in a later analysis.

Details on this clone: Its target is not known.

PCR was performed using 60 Vbeta and 13 Jbeta primers. Repertoires were generated with immunoSEQ multiplex PCR, while TCRdb's copy carries only in-frame clones and drops some. Of more than 150,000 clones in the sample, around 81% were seen once. The CDR3 is 16 residues long. The V end lost 1 base, the J end lost 0 bases, and 10 bases lay between the germline ends. CDR1 and CDR2 (germline): KGHSH, LQKENI. The sequenced material came from PBMCs. The chain recombines TRBV18 with TRBJ2-1; possibly TRBD2 for D (7 bases). The receptor was derived from a woman younger than 30 in good health and CMV-seropositive. Written as DNA, the CDR3 is TGTGCCAGCTCACCACAGGGGGGGGTCTCCTACAATGAGCAGTTCTTC. Its translation is CASSPQGGVSYNEQFF.